The sequence of this T cell receptor (beta chain) was determined in a study of tumor-infiltrating lymphocytes in oesophageal squamous cell carcinoma. Trimming left V 5 bases short and J 0 bases short, with 14 bases between. Germline values: CDR1 SGHTA, CDR2 FQGNSA. This CDR3 has 16 amino acids. TCRdb processed the PCR reads anew with MiXCR; each CDR3 protein has one entry. The data contain fewer than 15,000 distinct CDR3 sequences, about half of them singletons. The table lists this clonotype with a count of one. This TCR derives from a female donor with esophageal squamous cell carcinoma. The sequenced material came from blood. The chain combines TRBV7-2 with TRBJ1-3; D is unclear. The CDR3 DNA sequence: TGTGCCAGCAGCCCAAGGTTGCAGCCCTCTGGAAACACCATATATTTT. This sequence encodes CASSPRLQPSGNTIYF.